This record covers a single TCR beta chain. This entry is derived from a study of blood T cell repertoires in COVID-19. The CDR3 sequence is 15 residues long. Germline values: CDR1 SGHTA, CDR2 FQGNSA. V shed 1 base and J 4 bases; nucleotides not matched to a gene: 4. Sequenced by immunoSEQ multiplex PCR; TCRdb stores in-frame clones only, minus some. Of 200,000 or so clones in the sample, about 87% were seen once. The sequence came from a man between 65 and 80 years old with acute or convalescent COVID-19. This chain connects TRBV7-2 to TRBJ2-1; TRBD1 matches 7 bases. The sequenced sample consisted of peripheral blood. CDR3 bases: TGTGCCAGCAGCTTAGTGGACAGGCCGTACAATGAGCAGTTCTTC. Translated, it gives CASSLVDRPYNEQFF.